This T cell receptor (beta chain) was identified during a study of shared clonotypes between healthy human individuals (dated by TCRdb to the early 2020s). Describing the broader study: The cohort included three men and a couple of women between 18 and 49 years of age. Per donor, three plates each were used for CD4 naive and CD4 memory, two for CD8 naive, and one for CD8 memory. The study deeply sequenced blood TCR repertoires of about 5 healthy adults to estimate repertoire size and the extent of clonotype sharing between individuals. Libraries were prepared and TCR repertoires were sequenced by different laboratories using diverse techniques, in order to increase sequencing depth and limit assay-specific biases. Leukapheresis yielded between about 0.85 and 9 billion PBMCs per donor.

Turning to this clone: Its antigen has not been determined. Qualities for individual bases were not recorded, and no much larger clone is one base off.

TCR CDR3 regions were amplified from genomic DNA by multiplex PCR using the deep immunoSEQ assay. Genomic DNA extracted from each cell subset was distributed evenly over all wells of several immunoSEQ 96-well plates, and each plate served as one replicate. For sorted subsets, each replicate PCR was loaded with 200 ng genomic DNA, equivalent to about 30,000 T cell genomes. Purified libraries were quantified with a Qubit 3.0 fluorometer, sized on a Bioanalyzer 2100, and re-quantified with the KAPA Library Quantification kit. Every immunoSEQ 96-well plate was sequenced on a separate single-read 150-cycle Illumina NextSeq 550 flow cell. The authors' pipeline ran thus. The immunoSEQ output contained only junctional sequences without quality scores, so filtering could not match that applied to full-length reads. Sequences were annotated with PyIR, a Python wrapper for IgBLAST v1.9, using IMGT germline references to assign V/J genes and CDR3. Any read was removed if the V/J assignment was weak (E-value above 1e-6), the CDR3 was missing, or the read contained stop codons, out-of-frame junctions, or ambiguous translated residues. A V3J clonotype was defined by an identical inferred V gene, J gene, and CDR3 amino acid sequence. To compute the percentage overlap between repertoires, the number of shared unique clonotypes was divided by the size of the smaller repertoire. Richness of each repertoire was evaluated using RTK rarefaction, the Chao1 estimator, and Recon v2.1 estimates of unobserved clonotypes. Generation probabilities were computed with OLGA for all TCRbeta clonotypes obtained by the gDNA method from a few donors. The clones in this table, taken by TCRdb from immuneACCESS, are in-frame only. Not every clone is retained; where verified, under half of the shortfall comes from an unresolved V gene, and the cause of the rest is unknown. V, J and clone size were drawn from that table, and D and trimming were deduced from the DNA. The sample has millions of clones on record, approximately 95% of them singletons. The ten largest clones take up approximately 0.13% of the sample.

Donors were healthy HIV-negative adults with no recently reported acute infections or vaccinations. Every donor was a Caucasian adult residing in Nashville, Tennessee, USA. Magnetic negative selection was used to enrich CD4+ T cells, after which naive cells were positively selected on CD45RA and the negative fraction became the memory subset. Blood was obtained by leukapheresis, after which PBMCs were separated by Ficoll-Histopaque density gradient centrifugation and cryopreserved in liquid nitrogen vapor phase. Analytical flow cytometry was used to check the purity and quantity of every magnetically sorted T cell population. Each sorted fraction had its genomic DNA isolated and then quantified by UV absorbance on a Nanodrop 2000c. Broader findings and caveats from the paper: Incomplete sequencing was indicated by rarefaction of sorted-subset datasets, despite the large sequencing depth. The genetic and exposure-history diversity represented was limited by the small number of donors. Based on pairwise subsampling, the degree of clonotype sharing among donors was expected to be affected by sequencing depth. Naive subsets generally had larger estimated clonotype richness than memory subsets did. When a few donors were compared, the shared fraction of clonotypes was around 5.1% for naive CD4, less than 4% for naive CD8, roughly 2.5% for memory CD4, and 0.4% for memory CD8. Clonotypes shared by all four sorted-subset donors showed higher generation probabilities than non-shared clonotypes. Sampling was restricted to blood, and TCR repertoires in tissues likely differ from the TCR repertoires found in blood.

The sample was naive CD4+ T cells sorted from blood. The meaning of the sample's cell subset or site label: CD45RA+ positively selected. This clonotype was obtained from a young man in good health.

The bases are TGTGCCAGCAGTCATTCCAATTCAGGCTCCACTTTATATGGCTACACCTTC. It translates to CASSHSNSGSTLYGYTF. Recombination linked TRBV28 to TRBJ1-2, with no confident D gene call. Counted from cysteine to phenylalanine, this CDR3 has 17 amino acids. Only the CDR3 DNA stays, 51 bases, in frame from base 1. The germline V gene yields MDHEN for CDR1 and SYDVKM for CDR2. The trim is 5 bases for V and 5 bases for J, with a gap of 24 bases between the germline ends.